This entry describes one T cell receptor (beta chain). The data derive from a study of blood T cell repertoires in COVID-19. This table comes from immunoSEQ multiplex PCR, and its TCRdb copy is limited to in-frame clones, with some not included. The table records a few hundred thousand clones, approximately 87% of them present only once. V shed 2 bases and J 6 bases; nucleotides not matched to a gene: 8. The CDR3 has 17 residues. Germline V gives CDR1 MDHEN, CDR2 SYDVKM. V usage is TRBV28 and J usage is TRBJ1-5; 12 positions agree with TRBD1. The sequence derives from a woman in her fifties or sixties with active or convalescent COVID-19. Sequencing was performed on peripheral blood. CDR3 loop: CASSLAMGTGGGQPQHF. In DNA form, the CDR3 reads TGTGCCAGCAGTTTAGCCATGGGGACAGGGGGCGGTCAGCCCCAGCATTTT.